The next 32 T cell receptor beta chains were all read from a single sample in a study of CD8 T cells in Susac syndrome. A quantity of about 0.5 to 1 ug RNA underwent reverse transcription using random hexamers. TCRdb used MiXCR to reprocess the immunoSEQ multiplex PCR reads, holding one entry per CDR3 protein. The sample carries around 81,000 distinct CDR3 sequences, 94% recorded once. The sequencing input was CD8+ T cells from PBMCs. These receptors were obtained from a human donor with Susac syndrome.

V is TRBV25-1 and J is TRBJ1-2; 9 positions agree with TRBD1. With V trimmed by 8 bases and J by 5 bases, 3 bases remained unmatched. The germline V gene encodes CDR1 MGHDK and CDR2 SYGVNS. This CDR3 has 12 amino acids. The CDR3 sequence is CASLGQGYGYTF. CDR3 DNA sequence: TGTGCCAGCCTGGGACAGGGTTATGGCTACACCTTC.

The rearrangement joins TRBV2 to TRBJ2-5; D is perhaps TRBD2 (7 bases). CDR3 length: 14 amino acids. Germline V gene lookup returns CDR1 SNHLY and CDR2 FYNNEI. The germline V and J ends were trimmed by 8 bases and 3 bases, with 16 bases remaining between them. DNA of the CDR3: TGTGCCAGCGCCCTCCAGGGGAGGGAAGAGACCCAGTACTTC. Translation gives CASALQGREETQYF.

The chain employs TRBV6-2 or TRBV6-3 and TRBJ2-7; 8 bases match TRBD2. The CDR3 runs to 14 residues. With V trimmed by 5 bases and J by 4 bases, 7 bases remained unmatched. Germline CDR1 is MNHEY and CDR2 is SVGEGT. The CDR3 sequence is CASSQPAGGYEQYF. In DNA form, the CDR3 reads TGTGCCAGCAGTCAGCCGGCGGGAGGATACGAGCAGTACTTC.

In its sample, this clonotype was seen once. This chain links TRBV15 with TRBJ1-3, with D hard to call. The CDR3 is 15 amino acids. Deletions cut 3 bases from V and 0 bases from J, with 9 bases between. Looked up from germline, CDR1 is LNHNV and CDR2 is YYDKDF (reference sequence). Written as DNA, the CDR3 is TGTGCCACCAGCAGGGGGTTAAACTCTGGAAACACCATATATTTT. It is translated as CATSRGLNSGNTIYF.

This chain connects TRBV19 to TRBJ1-1; maybe TRBD1 (5 bases). The CDR3 has 16 residues. Trimming removed 3 bases from V and 5 bases from J, with 19 bases in between. From germline, CDR1 is LNHDA and CDR2 SQIVND (reference sequence). In DNA form, the CDR3 reads TGTGCCAGTAGTATTGAGGATGGGACTCAAAAGACTGAAGCTTTCTTT. The encoded protein is CASSIEDGTQKTEAFF.

J is TRBJ2-3 and V is TRBV4-2, with a weak D call TRBD2 (7 bases). This CDR3 has 16 amino acids. V lost 1 base, J lost 5 bases, and 16 bases lay in between. Germline V gene lookup returns CDR1 LGHNA and CDR2 YNFKEQ. CDR3 nucleotides: TGTGCCAGCAGCCAAGGATGGAGGGGGGGCAGAGATACGCAGTATTTT. Amino acids: CASSQGWRGGRDTQYF.

This chain uses TRBV3-1 with TRBJ2-1; the D is unclear. Looked up from germline, CDR1 is LGHDT and CDR2 is YNNKEL (reference sequence). CDR3 length: 15 amino acids. The V gene lost 1 base and the J gene lost 2 bases, with 9 bases spanning the gap. CDR3 DNA: TGTGCCAGCAGCCAAGTTTTAACCCCCTACAATGAGCAGTTCTTC. Encoded protein: CASSQVLTPYNEQFF.

The chain couples TRBV29-1 to TRBJ2-5; TRBD2 aligns across 12 bases. Losses at the gene ends were 4 bases for V and 5 bases for J; bases not matched to a gene: 5. Germline CDR1 reads SQVTM; CDR2 reads ANQGSEA. The length of the CDR3 is 14 residues. Here the CDR3 reads CSVGLAGGWETQYF. The DNA for the CDR3 is TGCAGCGTTGGTCTAGCGGGAGGGTGGGAGACCCAGTACTTC.

This clonotype appeared once. One junction end disagrees with the germline gene, perhaps due to a read error. V usage is TRBV20-1 and J usage is TRBJ2-7; 9 nucleotides match TRBD2. This CDR3 has 15 amino acids. Germline V gene lookup returns CDR1 DFQATT and CDR2 SNEGSKA (reference sequence). The CDR3 nucleotides are TGCAGTGCTCGAGACTCGGGACTAGCTTCCTACGAGCAGTACTTC. Amino acid sequence: CSARDSGLASYEQYF.

The chain combines TRBV28 with TRBJ2-2, with D possibly being TRBD1 (6 bases). The length of the CDR3 is 17 residues. The germline CDR1 and CDR2 sequences are MDHEN and SYDVKM. Trimming stripped 1 base from V and 0 bases from J, with 12 bases between. Here the CDR3 reads CASSLYMGQTNTGELFF. The CDR3 bases are TGTGCCAGCAGTTTATATATGGGACAAACGAACACCGGGGAGCTGTTTTTT.

The chain employs TRBV13 and TRBJ2-7, with D possibly being TRBD1 or TRBD2 (5 bases each). Trimming cost V 5 bases and J 7 bases, with 18 bases left between them. The germline V gene encodes CDR1 PRHDT and CDR2 FYEKMQ (reference sequence). The length of the CDR3 is 14 residues. The CDR3 sequence is CASSPGMVPGEQYF. For the CDR3, the DNA is TGTGCCAGCAGCCCAGGGATGGTCCCGGGGGAGCAGTACTTC.

The chain recombines TRBV7-8 with TRBJ1-1; D is uncertain. Trimming took off 5 bases at V and 1 base at J, with 11 bases between the two ends. This CDR3 comprises 14 residues. Germline V gene sequence: CDR1 SGHVS, CDR2 FQNEAQ. In DNA, the CDR3 is TGTGCCAGCAGCCGAGGCAGAGGGAACACTGAAGCTTTCTTT. It encodes CASSRGRGNTEAFF.

The chain has TRBV27 and TRBJ2-5, with TRBD2 matching 8 bases. The ends lost 5 bases at V and 2 bases at J; junction bases unmatched: 10. Germline V lookup: CDR1 MNHEY, CDR2 SMNVEV (reference sequence). The length of the CDR3 is 16 residues. CDR3 protein: CASSPSAGEKQETQYF. CDR3 coding DNA: TGTGCCAGCAGTCCCTCAGCGGGGGAGAAACAAGAGACCCAGTACTTC.

This sequence joins TRBV13 and TRBJ2-1, with a possible D match to TRBD2 (6 bases). This CDR3 is built from 14 residues. The V gene's germline CDR1 is PRHDT and CDR2 FYEKMQ (reference sequence). The V end was cut by 5 bases, the J end by 6 bases, with 14 bases between. The CDR3 DNA reads as TGTGCCAGCAGCCCGAAGTCGGGGGTCAATGAGCAGTTCTTC. Translated: CASSPKSGVNEQFF.

The J gene is TRBJ2-3, the V gene TRBV20-1; 13 nucleotides match TRBD2. Germline V gene sequence: CDR1 DFQATT, CDR2 SNEGSKA (reference sequence). The length of the CDR3 is 17 residues. Germline trimming cut 6 bases from V and 6 bases from J; bases unmatched to any gene: 15. The CDR3 reads CSAVTSGGASSTDTQYF. As DNA, the CDR3 is TGCAGTGCCGTTACTAGCGGGGGGGCCTCGTCGACGGATACGCAGTATTTT.

The J gene is TRBJ1-2, the V gene TRBV29-1, with D perhaps TRBD1 (6 bases). Germline loops: CDR1 SQVTM, CDR2 ANQGSEA. Trimming took 5 bases from V and 1 from J, leaving 17 bases between them. This CDR3 has 15 amino acids. In nucleotides, the CDR3 is TGCAGCGTTTACGGGGGCGATTACTATAACTATGGCTACACCTTC. Protein product: CSVYGGDYYNYGYTF.

This clonotype turned up a few times. The chain joins TRBV20-1 to TRBJ2-5; no firm D call. Looked up from germline, CDR1 is DFQATT and CDR2 is SNEGSKA (reference sequence). Deletions cut 4 bases from V and 5 bases from J, with 11 bases between. The CDR3 is 12 amino acids. The CDR3: CSAIRVGETQYF. DNA for the CDR3: TGCAGTGCTATAAGGGTTGGGGAGACCCAGTACTTC.

In DNA, the CDR3 is TGTGCCAGCAGCTCCACTCCGGGAAAACTGTTTTTT. This codes for CASSSTPGKLFF. The V call is TRBV6-1, the J call TRBJ1-4, with D uncertain. Trimming pared 6 bases from V and 10 bases from J, leaving 12 bases between. Per the germline V gene, CDR1 is MNHNS and CDR2 is SASEGT. The CDR3 extends over 12 amino acids.

The genes are TRBV5-4 and TRBJ1-5, with unresolved D. Germline loops: CDR1 SGHNT, CDR2 YYREEE (reference sequence). This CDR3 comprises 19 residues. The germline V and J ends were trimmed by 4 bases and 1 base, with 24 bases remaining between them. The CDR3 is CASSPLTRARGDSNQPQHF. The CDR3 region has the DNA TGTGCCAGCAGCCCCCTTACGAGGGCCAGAGGAGACAGCAATCAGCCCCAGCATTTT.

The V and J genes are TRBV3-1 and TRBJ2-3; TRBD2 agrees at 9 bases. With 0 bases clipped from V and 14 bases from J, the junction kept 21 bases outside the gene matches. CDR1 and CDR2 from the germline V gene are LGHDT and YNNKEL (reference sequence). The CDR3 runs 18 residues. The CDR3 is CASSQDLTSGGPLNKLYF. The CDR3 DNA reads as TGTGCCAGCAGCCAAGATCTGACCAGCGGGGGGCCCCTAAATAAACTGTATTTT.

For the CDR3, the DNA is TGCAGTGCGCCTCGGGACTATAACACCGGGGAGCTGTTTTTT. Translation: CSAPRDYNTGELFF. The chain is built from TRBV20-1 and TRBJ2-2, with 7 bases fitting TRBD2. Germline CDR1 is DFQATT and CDR2 is SNEGSKA (reference sequence). The CDR3 has 14 residues. The junction had 6 bases not matched to a gene; V was cut back by 6 bases and J by 2 bases.

This chain connects TRBV27 to TRBJ1-2; D is ambiguous. The V gene lost 4 bases and the J gene lost 4 bases, with 10 bases spanning the gap. CDR1 and CDR2 from the germline V gene are MNHEY and SMNVEV (reference sequence). The CDR3 runs to 13 residues. Here the CDR3 reads CASSSRSAYGYTF. For the CDR3, the DNA is TGTGCCAGCAGTTCCCGAAGCGCCTATGGCTACACCTTC.

This clonotype was counted a single time. The chain uses TRBV7-6 and TRBJ2-5, with TRBD2 identical over 7 bases. The CDR3 consists of 15 residues. The V segment lost 6 bases and the J segment 4 bases; nucleotides outside the gene matches: 11. Germline lookup yields CDR1 SGHVS and CDR2 FNYEAQ. CDR3 in DNA: TGTGCCAGCAGTCCCGGACTAGAGTACGGAGAGACCCAGTACTTC. It is translated as CASSPGLEYGETQYF.

This rearrangement joins TRBV6-1 to TRBJ1-6; D call uncertain. Germline V CDR1 and CDR2: MNHNS, SASEGT. V lost 5 bases and J 0 bases, leaving 14 bases between the germline ends. CDR3 length equals 17 residues. The DNA of the CDR3 is TGTGCCAGCAGTCCATATTCACCGGGCTCCTATAATTCACCCCTCCACTTT. The encoded protein is CASSPYSPGSYNSPLHF.

This clonotype was picked up one time. The chain has TRBV10-3 and TRBJ1-1, with D possibly matching TRBD1 (5 bases). The V end lost 0 bases, the J end lost 6 bases, and 8 bases lay between the germline ends. The germline V gene has CDR1 ENHRY and CDR2 SYGVKD. The CDR3 loop spans 13 amino acids. CDR3 loop: CAISESGDPEAFF. In nucleotides, the CDR3 is TGTGCCATCAGTGAGTCAGGGGACCCTGAAGCTTTCTTT.

This clonotype was recorded once. The rearrangement links TRBV7-9 to TRBJ2-5, with D uncertain. The V and J ends lost 4 bases and 9 bases respectively, with 12 bases between them. The germline V gene encodes CDR1 SEHNR and CDR2 FQNEAQ (reference sequence). The CDR3 is 12 amino acids. CDR3 DNA: TGTGCCAGCAGCTCCTCGCTAGGGCCCCAGTACTTC. Its protein is CASSSSLGPQYF.

The CDR3 DNA is TGCGCCAGCAGCTCTGGAGGACAGGAGTACAATGAGCAGTTCTTC. Encoded protein: CASSSGGQEYNEQFF. The chain combines TRBV5-1 with TRBJ2-1, with 7 bases fitting TRBD1. CDR3 length: 15 amino acids. The V and J ends lost 3 bases and 4 bases, in that order; junction bases with no gene match: 7. CDR1 is SGHRS, CDR2 YFSETQ, per germline.

This clonotype was seen a single time. The chain uses TRBV30 and TRBJ1-5; D unclear. This CDR3 has 13 residues. V lost 4 bases to trimming and J lost 0 bases, with 7 bases between them. Germline-derived CDR1 and CDR2 are GTSNPN and SVGIG (reference sequence). CDR3 amino acids: CAWNEVSNQPQHF. The CDR3, as DNA: TGTGCCTGGAATGAAGTTAGCAATCAGCCCCAGCATTTT. The variable domain in full, with the rest retrieved from reference TRBV30 and TRBJ1-5, is SQTIHQWPATLVQPVGSPLSLECTVEGTSNPNLYWYRQAAGRGLQLLFYSVGIGQISSEVPQNLSASRPQDRQFILSSKKLLLSDSGFYLCAWNEVSNQPQHFGDGTRLSIL.

The table lists this clonotype with a count of one. The DNA of the CDR3 is TGTGCCAGCAGCTCTTGGGATGCTGAGACCCAGTACTTC. Encoded protein: CASSSWDAETQYF. The gene calls are TRBV7-9 and TRBJ2-5; D is ambiguous. Per germline, CDR1 SEHNR and CDR2 FQNEAQ (reference sequence). This CDR3 spans 13 amino acids. V shed 4 bases and J shed 5 bases, with 11 bases lying between them.

In nucleotides, the CDR3 is TGCGCCAGCAGCCAAGGGGACAGGGTTTATACGCAGTATTTT. It codes for CASSQGDRVYTQYF. The chain is built from TRBV4-3 and TRBJ2-3, with 9 nucleotides matching TRBD1. Germline CDR1 and CDR2: LGHNA and YSLEER. The CDR3 covers 14 residues. The trim removed 1 base at V and 7 bases at J, leaving 3 bases unmatched.

V and J are TRBV9 and TRBJ1-5, with D possibly matching TRBD1 (5 bases). Germline V lookup: CDR1 SGDLS, CDR2 YYNGEE. There are 13 residues in the CDR3. The germline V and J ends were trimmed by 3 bases and 5 bases, with 9 bases remaining between them. The CDR3 sequence: CASSDGGDQPQHF. DNA of the CDR3: TGTGCCAGCAGCGATGGGGGGGATCAGCCCCAGCATTTT. The full variable domain, in which reference TRBV9 and TRBJ1-5 provide the parts outside the CDR3, is DSGVTQTPKHLITATGQRVTLRCSPRSGDLSVYWYQQSLDQGLQFLIQYYNGEERAKGNILERFSAQQFPDLHSELNLSSLELGDSALYFCASSDGGDQPQHFGDGTRLSIL.

Here the CDR3 reads CASSRGDQPQHF. The DNA for the CDR3 is TGTGCCAGCAGTCGCGGGGATCAGCCCCAGCATTTT. The V call is TRBV28, the J call TRBJ1-5; D call uncertain. This CDR3 region has 12 residues. The V gene lost 5 bases and the J gene lost 5 bases, with 7 bases spanning the gap. Germline-derived CDR1 and CDR2 are MDHEN and SYDVKM.